This record covers a single TCR beta chain. The sample comes from a study of blood T cell repertoires in COVID-19. About the study: The United States, Italy and Spain provided the acute and convalescent COVID-19 samples. The analysed material was cDNA or gDNA that came from T cells, B-cell-depleted T cells, or PBMCs.

Profiled with immunoSEQ multiplex PCR; TCRdb holds only in-frame clones, not every one. Of about 160,000 clones detected, roughly 80% appear once; the ten largest clones hold under 2.5%. Trimming left V 0 bases short and J 0 bases short, with 6 bases between. This CDR3 region has 15 residues. Germline lookup yields CDR1 SGHDT and CDR2 YYEEEE. The source material was peripheral blood. This sequence was found in a man aged 65 to 85 with acute or convalescent COVID-19. The rearrangement joins TRBV5-6 to TRBJ1-4; D is unclear. The CDR3 DNA reads as TGTGCCAGCAGCTTGGGCGGTGCAACTAATGAAAAACTGTTTTTT. Translating gives CASSLGGATNEKLFF.